This passage covers 24 T cell receptor beta chains from one sample sequenced in a study of cytomegalovirus exposure and HLA in healthy donors. The study ran its PCR with 60 Vbeta and 13 Jbeta primers. Repertoires were generated with immunoSEQ multiplex PCR, while TCRdb's copy carries only in-frame clones and drops some. The sample shows over 150,000 clones, 84% of them seen only once. Source material: PBMCs. The source of these receptors is a girl aged 5 to 17 in good health and CMV-seropositive.

The DNA for the CDR3 is TGTGCCAGCCAGGGTTTCTCGAACACCGGGGAGCTGTTTTTT. Its protein is CASQGFSNTGELFF. The gene calls are TRBV7-9 and TRBJ2-2; a possible D gene is TRBD1 (5 bases). The V and J ends lost 8 bases and 0 bases respectively, with 10 bases between them. The CDR3 consists of 14 residues. Germline CDR1 SEHNR, CDR2 FQNEAQ (reference sequence).

The V gene is TRBV27, the J gene TRBJ2-1, with 7 bases identical to TRBD2. Per germline, CDR1 MNHEY and CDR2 SMNVEV (reference sequence). There are 14 residues in the CDR3. J lost 3 bases, V lost 5 bases, and 4 bases had no gene match. The CDR3 DNA reads TGTGCCAGCAGTCAAGCGGGGTACTACAATGAGCAGTTCTTC. This encodes CASSQAGYYNEQFF.

J is TRBJ1-2 and V is TRBV9; 10 bases are shared with TRBD1. V was pared by 4 bases and J by 9 bases, with 6 bases of the junction left unmatched. Germline V CDR1 and CDR2: SGDLS, YYNGEE. The CDR3 loop spans 13 amino acids. CDR3 protein: CASSLGTGDSYTF. The CDR3 region has the DNA TGTGCCAGCAGCCTAGGGACAGGGGACAGCTACACCTTC.

CDR3 loop: CASSQVRFSDTQYF. The CDR3 nucleotides are TGCGCCAGCAGCCAAGTGAGGTTTTCAGATACGCAGTATTTT. J is TRBJ2-3 and V is TRBV4-1; D not certain. V was clipped by 1 base and J by 4 bases, with 9 bases between them. This CDR3 has 14 amino acids. CDR1 MGHRA and CDR2 YSYEKL come from the germline V gene.

The V call is TRBV7-8, the J call TRBJ1-6; 7 bases match TRBD1. The CDR3 is 15 residues long. Germline CDR1 SGHVS, CDR2 FQNEAQ. Trimming removed 3 bases from V and 8 bases from J; junction bases left unmatched: 7. CDR3 nucleotides: TGTGCCAGCAGCTTTAAGACAGGGAATTATTCACCCCTCCACTTT. Amino acids: CASSFKTGNYSPLHF.

The J gene is TRBJ1-1, the V gene TRBV7-8, with 11 bases aligning to TRBD1. Trimming removed 6 bases from V and 6 bases from J; junction bases left unmatched: 6. The CDR3 sequence is 14 residues long. In germline, CDR1 is SGHVS, CDR2 FQNEAQ. The CDR3 spells CASRQGQGVAEAFF. The CDR3 bases are TGTGCCAGCAGACAGGGACAGGGGGTTGCTGAAGCTTTCTTT.

The V call is TRBV5-6, the J call TRBJ2-5; D remains unclear. CDR3 length equals 13 residues. Germline-derived CDR1 and CDR2 are SGHDT and YYEEEE. Trimming cost V 0 bases and J 2 bases, with 5 bases left between them. Here the CDR3 DNA reads TGTGCCAGCAGCTTGGGCAGTCAAGAGACCCAGTACTTC. The encoded protein is CASSLGSQETQYF. Filled out from reference TRBV5-6 and TRBJ2-5, the complete variable domain reads DAGVTQSPTHLIKTRGQQVTLRCSPKSGHDTVSWYQQALGQGPQFIFQYYEEEERQRGNFPDRFSGHQFPNYSSELNVNALLLGDSALYLCASSLGSQETQYFGPGTRLLVL.

V and J are TRBV4-1 and TRBJ1-2, with D perhaps TRBD1 (5 bases). Per germline, CDR1 MGHRA and CDR2 YSYEKL. V lost 0 bases to trimming and J lost 4 bases, with 9 bases between them. This CDR3 spans 14 amino acids. CDR3 residues: CASSQEQAPYGYTF. CDR3 bases: TGCGCCAGCAGCCAAGAACAGGCTCCCTATGGCTACACCTTC.

The chain employs TRBV7-9 and TRBJ1-2; D possibly corresponds to TRBD1 (6 bases). This CDR3 is built from 15 residues. CDR1 and CDR2 (germline): SEHNR, FQNEAQ (reference sequence). The V end was cut by 1 base, the J end by 4 bases, with 13 bases between. The CDR3 loop reads CASSLGPGGLYGYTF. DNA of the CDR3: TGTGCCAGCAGCTTAGGCCCCGGGGGGCTCTATGGCTACACCTTC. Full variable domain (rest looked up from reference TRBV7-9 and TRBJ1-2): DTGVSQNPRHKITKRGQNVTFRCDPISEHNRLYWYRQTLGQGPEFLTYFQNEAQLEKSRLLSDRFSAERPKGSFSTLEIQRTEQGDSAMYLCASSLGPGGLYGYTFGSGTRLTVV.

The chain employs TRBV4-1 and TRBJ1-1, with 7 bases lining up with TRBD1. Germline V lookup: CDR1 MGHRA, CDR2 YSYEKL. The trim removed 3 bases at V and 1 base at J, leaving 8 bases unmatched. The CDR3 sequence is 16 residues long. In DNA, the CDR3 is TGCGCCAGCAGCCACCCTGGTGGGACAGCGAACACTGAAGCTTTCTTT. As protein: CASSHPGGTANTEAFF.

The count of this clone is one. This chain uses TRBV19 with TRBJ1-5, with 7 nucleotides matching TRBD1. The CDR3 loop spans 15 amino acids. With V trimmed by 3 bases and J by 1 base, 3 bases remained unmatched. CDR1 LNHDA and CDR2 SQIVND come from the germline V gene (reference sequence). The CDR3 nucleotides read TGTGCCAGTAGTATCCGAGGGGGCAGCAATCAGCCCCAGCATTTT. The encoded protein is CASSIRGGSNQPQHF.

This chain links TRBV7-9 with TRBJ1-1, with D uncertain. Trimming cost V 2 bases and J 3 bases, with 10 bases left between them. Germline CDR1 is SEHNR and CDR2 is FQNEAQ (reference sequence). The CDR3 sequence is 14 residues long. As DNA, the CDR3 is TGTGCCAGCAGCTTAAAACAGATAGACACTGAAGCTTTCTTT. It codes for CASSLKQIDTEAFF.

V usage is TRBV10-3 and J usage is TRBJ1-5; TRBD1 is a possible D gene (5 bases). The ends were cut back, 4 bases at V and 4 bases at J, with 8 bases in the middle. Germline V gene lookup returns CDR1 ENHRY and CDR2 SYGVKD. This CDR3 comprises 13 residues. DNA for the CDR3: TGTGCCATCAGTGGGACACCGAATCAGCCCCAGCATTTT. This codes for CAISGTPNQPQHF.

In its sample, this clone was seen a few times. V gene TRBV19 combines with J gene TRBJ2-3; 9 bases map to TRBD2. The CDR3 totals 19 residues. V dropped 3 bases and J dropped 2; count of bases not matched to a gene: 15. Germline values: CDR1 LNHDA, CDR2 SQIVND (reference sequence). CDR3 amino acids: CASSIALAGYPSSTDTQYF. CDR3 DNA: TGTGCCAGTAGTATTGCCCTAGCGGGGTACCCCAGCTCCACAGATACGCAGTATTTT. Full variable domain (outside the CDR3, taken from reference TRBV19 and TRBJ2-3): DGGITQSPKYLFRKEGQNVTLSCEQNLNHDAMYWYRQDPGQGLRLIYYSQIVNDFQKGDIAEGYSVSREKKESFPLTVTSAQKNPTAFYLCASSIALAGYPSSTDTQYFGPGTRLTVL.

This clone has more than one count but fewer than ten. V and J are TRBV12-5 and TRBJ1-1; unclear D gene. This CDR3 has 14 amino acids. Germline assignment: CDR1 LGHNT and CDR2 FRNRAP. The V end lost 2 bases, the J end lost 2 bases, and 9 bases lay between the germline ends. The CDR3, as DNA: TGTGCTAGTGGTTTGAATCCGGGAAACACTGAAGCTTTCTTT. Protein sequence: CASGLNPGNTEAFF.

This clone is a singleton in its sample. V gene TRBV19 combines with J gene TRBJ1-1; D gene unclear. Germline loops: CDR1 LNHDA, CDR2 SQIVND (reference sequence). This CDR3 region has 16 residues. V shed 8 bases and J shed 0 bases, with 19 bases lying between them. The CDR3 loop is CASFQSDYYMNTEAFF. The CDR3 bases are TGTGCCAGTTTCCAATCGGACTATTACATGAACACTGAAGCTTTCTTT.

A single count supports this clone. The chain links TRBV30 to TRBJ1-2; no firm D call. Looked up from germline, CDR1 is GTSNPN and CDR2 is SVGIG (reference sequence). V was trimmed by 0 bases and J by 5 bases, leaving 16 bases between them. This CDR3 region has 15 residues. The CDR3 here is CAWSVQMRALYGYTF. The DNA of the CDR3 is TGTGCCTGGAGTGTACAAATGCGGGCGTTATATGGCTACACCTTC.

The chain is built from TRBV6-1 and TRBJ1-1, with 7 bases aligning to TRBD1. V lost 6 bases to trimming and J lost 1 base; unmatched junction nucleotides: 8. Germline values: CDR1 MNHNS, CDR2 SASEGT. This CDR3 is built from 15 residues. The CDR3 region has the DNA TGTGCCAGCAGAGAGCAGGGGGGAGCGAACACTGAAGCTTTCTTT. This codes for CASREQGGANTEAFF.

The CDR3 coding sequence is TGTGCCAGCAGCCAGGGGGAGCGGGGGGTTTCCTACGAGCAGTACTTC. Amino acids: CASSQGERGVSYEQYF. The rearrangement links TRBV4-2 to TRBJ2-7; the match to TRBD2 covers 9 bases. Germline V gene sequence: CDR1 LGHNA, CDR2 YNFKEQ. CDR3 length: 16 amino acids. V trimming: 3 bases; J trimming: 1 base; junction bases outside the gene matches: 7.

The rearrangement joins TRBV4-1 to TRBJ2-7; 12 bases match TRBD1. Germline loops: CDR1 MGHRA, CDR2 YSYEKL. The CDR3 length is 18 residues. With V trimmed by 3 bases and J by 1 base, 10 bases remained unmatched. CDR3 DNA sequence: TGCGCCAGCAGCCACCGTATCTTGGGACAGGGGGCTTCCTACGAGCAGTACTTC. Residues: CASSHRILGQGASYEQYF.

This chain joins TRBV30 and TRBJ1-3, with D possibly being TRBD1 (5 bases). Germline V gene data show CDR1 as GTSNPN and CDR2 as SVGIG (reference sequence). CDR3 length equals 12 residues. CDR3 bases: TGTGCTAGGAGGGGCTCTGGAAACACCATATATTTT. This encodes CARRGSGNTIYF. Looking up the rest from reference TRBV30 and TRBJ1-3 gives the full variable domain: SQTIHQWPATLVQPVGSPLSLECTVEGTSNPNLYWYRQAAGRGLQLLFYSVGIGQISSEVPQNLSASRPQDRQFILSSKKLLLSDSGFYLCARRGSGNTIYFGEGSWLTVV.

The chain recombines TRBV7-9 with TRBJ1-1; TRBD1 aligns across 8 bases. The CDR3 runs 14 residues. Trimming took 6 bases from V and 10 from J; bases not matched to a gene: 13. Germline CDR1 SEHNR, CDR2 FQNEAQ (reference sequence). CDR3 sequence: CASSSFATGGLAFF. The CDR3 nucleotides read TGTGCCAGCAGTTCTTTTGCCACAGGGGGTTTAGCTTTCTTT.

There are a few counts of this clone. The chain carries TRBV5-1 and TRBJ1-2, with 10 bases identical to TRBD1. The CDR3 spans 18 residues. After removal of 0 bases from V and 4 bases from J, the junction contained 12 bases not matched to a gene. Germline V gene sequence: CDR1 SGHRS, CDR2 YFSETQ. The CDR3 is CASSLGGDRGFQRYGYTF. The CDR3, as DNA: TGCGCCAGCAGCTTGGGGGGGGACAGGGGATTTCAGCGCTATGGCTACACCTTC.

The chain combines TRBV25-1 with TRBJ2-3, with D perhaps TRBD2 (6 bases). The ends were cut back, 4 bases at V and 3 bases at J, with 17 bases in the middle. The CDR3 runs to 16 residues. Looked up from germline, CDR1 is MGHDK and CDR2 is SYGVNS. CDR3 residues: CASSVLPGTETDTQYF. CDR3 bases: TGTGCCAGCAGTGTCCTTCCCGGGACTGAAACAGATACGCAGTATTTT. The full variable domain, its missing parts supplied by reference TRBV25-1 and TRBJ2-3, is EADIYQTPRYLVIGTGKKITLECSQTMGHDKMYWYQQDPGMELHLIHYSYGVNSTEKGDLSSESTVSRIRTEHFPLTLESARPSHTSQYLCASSVLPGTETDTQYFGPGTRLTVL.